Listed below are T cell receptor beta chains from one sample, sequenced in a study of blood T cell repertoires in COVID-19. Assay used: immunoSEQ multiplex PCR; TCRdb lists only in-frame clones, some missing. The sample lists 140,000 or so clones; 65% to 85% were seen once. Sequencing was done on a sample of peripheral blood. These receptors were taken from a man in his fifties with active or convalescent COVID-19. The conserved cysteine and the conserved F or W are not part of the CDR3 here. Fields, in order: V gene, J gene, CDR3 protein.

v_call: TRBV5-1
j_call: TRBJ1-1
cdr3_aa: ASSDQGDTEAF

v_call: TRBV5-1
j_call: TRBJ1-4
cdr3_aa: ASSLGGNENEKLF

v_call: TRBV11-2
j_call: TRBJ2-7
cdr3_aa: ASSLRLAGREQY

v_call: TRBV7-9
j_call: TRBJ2-2
cdr3_aa: ASSYKSGVNTGELF

v_call: TRBV3-1/TRBV3-2
j_call: TRBJ2-1
cdr3_aa: ASSQDERTSGQF

v_call: TRBV5-1
j_call: TRBJ2-1
cdr3_aa: ASSLSGSNEQF

v_call: TRBV7-6
j_call: TRBJ1-5
cdr3_aa: ASSLRTQNQPQH

v_call: TRBV24-1
j_call: TRBJ2-4
cdr3_aa: ATSDPQQGAGNIQY

v_call: TRBV6-5
j_call: TRBJ2-6
cdr3_aa: ASSYEFSGANVLT

v_call: TRBV5-1
j_call: TRBJ2-7
cdr3_aa: ASSLVGAGPRDPFYEQY

v_call: TRBV7-6
j_call: TRBJ2-3
cdr3_aa: ASSAPRSTSGSTDTQY

v_call: TRBV2
j_call: TRBJ2-5
cdr3_aa: ASSEAGPQRKETQY

v_call: TRBV7-2
j_call: TRBJ1-6
cdr3_aa: ASSTRTGTNSPLH

v_call: TRBV5-4
j_call: TRBJ2-6
cdr3_aa: ASSSQGAGANVLT

v_call: TRBV6-5
j_call: TRBJ1-5
cdr3_aa: ASSYLGGNQPQH

v_call: TRBV11-2
j_call: TRBJ2-2
cdr3_aa: ASSPPFSGELF

v_call: TRBV19
j_call: TRBJ2-5
cdr3_aa: ASSIVTGGGQETQY

v_call: TRBV7-3
j_call: TRBJ2-1
cdr3_aa: ASSQRDSSYNEQF

v_call: TRBV25-1
j_call: TRBJ1-2
cdr3_aa: ASSETGGQAGYT

v_call: TRBV7-9
j_call: TRBJ2-1
cdr3_aa: ASSLLAGDNEQF

v_call: TRBV3-1/TRBV3-2
j_call: TRBJ2-5
cdr3_aa: ASSQERREGGYQETQY

v_call: TRBV4-2
j_call: TRBJ2-1
cdr3_aa: ASSQALAGGRGSYNEQF

v_call: TRBV7-3
j_call: TRBJ2-1
cdr3_aa: ASSLMAQGAGADEQF

v_call: TRBV24-1
j_call: TRBJ2-7
cdr3_aa: ATSDLTSGGFYEQY

v_call: TRBV5-1
j_call: TRBJ1-1
cdr3_aa: ASSPGGGGTEAF

v_call: TRBV11-1
j_call: TRBJ2-1
cdr3_aa: ASSRQGLPSYNEQF

v_call: TRBV28
j_call: TRBJ2-1
cdr3_aa: ASSPREGVSYNEQF

v_call: TRBV24-1
j_call: TRBJ1-1
cdr3_aa: ATSDTAHTEAF

v_call: TRBV15
j_call: TRBJ2-5
cdr3_aa: ATSRESGAGGETQY

v_call: TRBV7-3
j_call: TRBJ2-2
cdr3_aa: ASSLDVAPGELF

v_call: TRBV10-3
j_call: TRBJ2-1
cdr3_aa: AITPGGTSGSNEQF

v_call: TRBV19
j_call: TRBJ1-5
cdr3_aa: ASSIGDRGTYSNQPQH

v_call: TRBV3-1/TRBV3-2
j_call: TRBJ2-7
cdr3_aa: ASSGSPLYEQY

v_call: TRBV28
j_call: TRBJ2-1
cdr3_aa: ASSPPGGTFYNEQF

v_call: TRBV7-3
j_call: TRBJ2-5
cdr3_aa: ASSLTGRGTQETQY

v_call: TRBV3-1/TRBV3-2
j_call: TRBJ1-3
cdr3_aa: ASRGSSGNTIY

v_call: TRBV28
j_call: TRBJ1-2
cdr3_aa: ASSLGQTWNYT

v_call: TRBV5-4
j_call: TRBJ2-5
cdr3_aa: ASTTGGKRSTETQY

v_call: TRBV7-2
j_call: TRBJ2-7
cdr3_aa: ASSPGGKPYEQY

v_call: TRBV28
j_call: TRBJ2-1
cdr3_aa: ASCGAKRGVPYNEQF

v_call: TRBV3-1/TRBV3-2
j_call: TRBJ1-1
cdr3_aa: ASSQDSGGPEAF

v_call: TRBV6-6
j_call: TRBJ2-7
cdr3_aa: ASSPGTGVYEQY

v_call: TRBV6-5
j_call: TRBJ1-6
cdr3_aa: ASSYTATYNSPLH

v_call: TRBV28
j_call: TRBJ2-3
cdr3_aa: ASSLRGLGDTQY

v_call: TRBV27
j_call: TRBJ1-6
cdr3_aa: ASSFGQGGSPLH

v_call: TRBV3-1/TRBV3-2
j_call: TRBJ2-2
cdr3_aa: ASSQFQGNTGELF

v_call: TRBV10-3
j_call: TRBJ2-2
cdr3_aa: AIRGQGHTGELF

v_call: TRBV28
j_call: TRBJ2-2
cdr3_aa: ASSLLKRGTGELF

v_call: TRBV19
j_call: TRBJ1-1
cdr3_aa: ASSIGGRRTEAF